The 6 T cell receptor beta chains in this list originate from one sample, sequenced in a study of T cell responses to AZD1222 COVID-19 vaccine. Generated by immunoSEQ multiplex PCR, the TCRdb table keeps only in-frame clones and is missing some. The sample includes roughly 170,000 clones, 75% to 90% seen only once; the top ten take about 2.5%. This material consisted of peripheral blood, taken on day 0 of AZD1222 vaccination. These receptors were obtained from an adult in good health.

A single count supports this clone. The J gene is TRBJ1-5, the V gene TRBV6-5; D is undetermined. V was trimmed by 8 bases and J by 6 bases, leaving 20 bases between them. The CDR3 is made up of 15 amino acids. Germline V gives CDR1 MNHEY, CDR2 SVGAGI. The DNA for the CDR3 is TGTGCCAGCTCCGCTAAGATTTCGGGGATTCAGCCCCAGCATTTT. It specifies CASSAKISGIQPQHF.

The gene calls are TRBV11-2 and TRBJ2-2; tentative D call: TRBD2 (5 bases). This CDR3 comprises 17 residues. Between the trimmed V and J ends, which lost 5 bases and 0 bases, there was a span of 16 bases. CDR1 and CDR2 from the germline V gene are SGHAT and FQNNGV. CDR3 protein: CASSDLRGSANTGELFF. In DNA, the CDR3 is TGTGCCAGCAGCGACCTCCGGGGATCCGCGAACACCGGGGAGCTGTTTTTT.

V is TRBV6-4 and J is TRBJ2-3, with no clear D. Trimming pared 1 base from V and 3 bases from J, leaving 2 bases between. The CDR3 extends over 12 amino acids. Germline V gives CDR1 MRHNA, CDR2 SNTAGT. CDR3 amino acids: CASSDYTDTQYF. The DNA for the CDR3 is TGTGCCAGCAGTGACTATACAGATACGCAGTATTTT.

This chain connects TRBV5-1 to TRBJ2-5; TRBD1 might be the D (8 bases). V gave up 0 bases and J gave up 3 bases, with 15 bases separating them. The CDR3 spans 16 residues. Germline lookup yields CDR1 SGHRS and CDR2 YFSETQ. The CDR3 sequence is CASSLGTGRVEETQYF. Written as DNA, the CDR3 is TGCGCCAGCAGCTTGGGGACAGGGAGGGTTGAAGAGACCCAGTACTTC.

The CDR3 coding sequence is TGCGCCAGCAGCGGGCTGGGGGAGGGCTACACCTTC. It translates to CASSGLGEGYTF. The chain has TRBV5-1 and TRBJ1-2; D is possibly TRBD1 (5 bases). V gave up 4 bases and J gave up 8 bases, with 12 bases separating them. The germline CDR1 and CDR2 sequences are SGHRS and YFSETQ. This CDR3 region has 12 residues. The full variable domain, completed using reference TRBV5-1 and TRBJ1-2, is KAGVTQTPRYLIKTRGQQVTLSCSPISGHRSVSWYQQTPGQGLQFLFEYFSETQRNKGNFPGRFSGRQFSNSRSEMNVSTLELGDSALYLCASSGLGEGYTFGSGTRLTVV.

V and J are TRBV18 and TRBJ1-6; unclear D gene. This CDR3 is built from 14 residues. The V gene's germline CDR1 is KGHSH and CDR2 LQKENI. V was cut by 2 bases and J by 9 bases, with 11 bases left in between. CDR3 sequence: CASSPSPGISPLHF. CDR3 sequence (DNA): TGTGCCAGCTCACCATCTCCGGGGATTTCACCCCTCCACTTT.